This TCR beta chain was observed in a study of T cells after yellow fever vaccination. In TCRdb, the 5' RACE reads were re-called with MiXCR into one record per CDR3 protein. The sample shows almost 600,000 distinct CDR3 sequences, 13% of them seen only once. CDR1 is SGHRS, CDR2 YFSETQ, per germline. This CDR3 has 16 residues. V trimming: 1 base; J trimming: 1 base; junction bases outside the gene matches: 3. This chain joins TRBV5-1 and TRBJ2-1; the match to TRBD2 covers 9 bases. Sample: PBMCs, taken on the day of the yellow fever booster vaccination. The receptor was derived from a man aged 25 to 40 who received the YFV17D yellow fever vaccine. CDR3 in amino acids: CASSLISGRSYNEQFF. DNA of the CDR3: TGCGCCAGCAGCTTGATTAGCGGGAGATCCTACAATGAGCAGTTCTTC.